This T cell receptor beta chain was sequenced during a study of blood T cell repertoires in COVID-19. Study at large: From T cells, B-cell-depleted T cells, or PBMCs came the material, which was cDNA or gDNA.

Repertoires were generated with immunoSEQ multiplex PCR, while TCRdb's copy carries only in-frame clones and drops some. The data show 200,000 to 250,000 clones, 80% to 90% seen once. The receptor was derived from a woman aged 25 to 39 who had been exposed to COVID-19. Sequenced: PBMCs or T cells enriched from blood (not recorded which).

The CDR3 sequence is CASSLAQGSYEQYF. DNA of the CDR3: TGCGCCAGCAGCTTGGCTCAGGGTTCCTACGAGCAGTACTTC. The rearrangement uses TRBV5-1 and TRBJ2-7; the D gene is possibly TRBD1 (5 bases). CDR3 length: 14 amino acids. Trimming removed 0 bases at V and 1 base at J, with 8 bases between. Germline V gene lookup returns CDR1 SGHRS and CDR2 YFSETQ.